The next 28 T cell receptor beta chains were all read from a single sample in a study of blood T cell repertoires in COVID-19 (dated by TCRdb to 2018 to 2020). The library was prepared using the immunoSEQ multiplex PCR assay. TCRdb re-hosts the immuneACCESS table, in-frame sequences only. Its copies lack some clones; in the studies checked, an unresolved V gene accounts for under half of them, and the cause for the rest is not known. The sample includes approximately 89,000 clones, with 85% observed a single time. 12% of the sample is held by the ten biggest clonotypes. Input material: peripheral blood. The receptors come from a woman aged 65 to 85 with active or convalescent COVID-19.

J is TRBJ2-2 and V is TRBV28; D might be TRBD1 (6 bases). Trimming left V 4 bases short and J 6 bases short, with 15 bases between. The CDR3 spans 15 residues. In germline, CDR1 is MDHEN, CDR2 SYDVKM. The CDR3 reads CASSSYRAGAGELFF. The CDR3 DNA reads TGTGCCAGCAGTTCCTACAGGGCTGGGGCCGGGGAGCTGTTTTTT.

This chain connects TRBV18 to TRBJ2-3, with D perhaps TRBD2 (6 bases). The CDR3 covers 13 residues. CDR1 and CDR2 from the germline V gene are KGHSH and LQKENI. Deletions cut 6 bases from V and 12 bases from J, with 19 bases between. This CDR3 is CASSPSGSGPQYF. The CDR3, as DNA: TGTGCCAGCTCCCCCTCGGGTAGCGGCCCTCAGTATTTT.

V and J are TRBV19 and TRBJ2-1; D is undetermined. Trimming took off 0 bases at V and 0 bases at J, with 9 bases between the two ends. Germline CDR1 reads LNHDA; CDR2 reads SQIVND (reference sequence). The CDR3 is 16 residues long. The CDR3 DNA reads TGTGCCAGTAGTATAGACTCTAGTTTCTCCTACAATGAGCAGTTCTTC. This sequence encodes CASSIDSSFSYNEQFF.

V and J are TRBV9 and TRBJ2-3; 9 bases are a match to TRBD2. Germline V gene lookup returns CDR1 SGDLS and CDR2 YYNGEE. The CDR3 loop spans 16 amino acids. Trimming at V came to 2 bases and at J to 4 bases, leaving 8 bases not matched to a gene. The chain's CDR3 is CASSVGPGLAADTQYF. CDR3 sequence (DNA): TGTGCCAGCAGCGTGGGGCCGGGACTAGCAGCAGATACGCAGTATTTT.

The chain is built from TRBV7-9 and TRBJ1-5; possibly TRBD1 for D (5 bases). The CDR3 is 15 amino acids. CDR1 and CDR2 (germline): SEHNR, FQNEAQ (reference sequence). Trimming removed 1 base from V and 5 bases from J, with 12 bases in between. Written as DNA, the CDR3 is TGTGCCAGCAGCTTAGTTGGCGGGACGCATCAGCCCCAGCATTTT. This gives the protein CASSLVGGTHQPQHF.

The chain is built from TRBV28 and TRBJ2-1, with a possible D match to TRBD1 (6 bases). The V gene's germline CDR1 is MDHEN and CDR2 SYDVKM. V dropped 3 bases and J dropped 9 bases, with 18 bases sitting between them. The CDR3 totals 15 residues. The CDR3 reads CASSLSGTLYSEQFF. The CDR3 DNA is TGTGCCAGCAGTTTGTCCGGGACACTATATAGTGAGCAGTTCTTC.

The J gene is TRBJ2-1, the V gene TRBV5-4; the match to TRBD1 covers 11 bases. V trimming: 4 bases; J trimming: 5 bases; junction bases outside the gene matches: 8. There are 16 residues in the CDR3. CDR1 is SGHNT, CDR2 YYREEE, per germline (reference sequence). The DNA of the CDR3 is TGTGCCAGCAGCAATATGGGACAGGGGGGGGACAATGAGCAGTTCTTC. It codes for CASSNMGQGGDNEQFF. The full variable domain, its missing parts supplied by reference TRBV5-4 and TRBJ2-1, is ETGVTQSPTHLIKTRGQQVTLRCSSQSGHNTVSWYQQALGQGPQFIFQYYREEENGRGNFPPRFSGLQFPNYSSELNVNALELDDSALYLCASSNMGQGGDNEQFFGPGTRLTVL.

V and J are TRBV11-3 and TRBJ1-2; TRBD1 aligns across 7 bases. CDR3 length: 17 amino acids. Germline V gene sequence: CDR1 SGHNT, CDR2 YENEEA. After removal of 1 base from V and 0 bases from J, the junction contained 8 bases not matched to a gene. The CDR3 DNA follows: TGTGCCAGCAGCTTAGGGACAGGCCCTGGAGCTAACTATGGCTACACCTTC. It codes for CASSLGTGPGANYGYTF.

This sequence joins TRBV19 and TRBJ2-3; 15 positions match TRBD2. This CDR3 is built from 15 residues. V shed 6 bases, J shed 6 bases, and the junction held 4 bases outside the gene matches. The germline gives CDR1 LNHDA, CDR2 SQIVND (reference sequence). CDR3 nucleotide sequence: TGTGCCAGTAGACGGACTAGCGGGGGGGCGGATACGCAGTATTTT. This translates into CASRRTSGGADTQYF.

This clone rates as medium-sized. The chain has TRBV6-2 or TRBV6-3 and TRBJ2-4; 10 nucleotides align to TRBD2. CDR1 and CDR2 from the germline V gene are MNHEY and SVGEGT. With V trimmed by 6 bases and J by 11 bases, 13 bases remained unmatched. This CDR3 spans 15 amino acids. CDR3 protein: CASSQPGLAKGFQYF. CDR3 bases: TGTGCCAGCAGCCAGCCGGGACTAGCGAAGGGGTTTCAGTACTTC.

This chain links TRBV18 with TRBJ1-4; D may be TRBD1 (6 bases). The V end was cut by 3 bases, the J end by 3 bases, with 14 bases between. CDR1 KGHSH and CDR2 LQKENI come from the germline V gene. The CDR3 runs to 16 residues. The CDR3, as DNA: TGTGCCAGCTCACCGACTTTCCAGGGGTCTAATGAAAAACTGTTTTTT. This sequence encodes CASSPTFQGSNEKLFF.

This chain links TRBV5-1 with TRBJ2-5, with 8 bases that match TRBD2. The CDR3 totals 15 residues. V shed 1 base, J shed 5 bases, and the junction held 7 bases outside the gene matches. Germline V gene data show CDR1 as SGHRS and CDR2 as YFSETQ. The CDR3 DNA follows: TGCGCCAGCAGCTTGACCGGGGGGGCCCGTGAGACCCAGTACTTC. Its protein product is CASSLTGGARETQYF.

This rearrangement joins TRBV3-1 (or the pseudogene TRBV3-2) to TRBJ1-2; 8 bases are shared with TRBD1. CDR3 length: 16 residues. Germline V gene data show CDR1 as LGHDT and CDR2 as YNNKEL (reference sequence). V trimming: 3 bases; J trimming: 3 bases; junction bases outside the gene matches: 9. CDR3 sequence reads: CASSQRDRTPYYGYTF. The CDR3 DNA sequence: TGTGCCAGCAGCCAGAGGGACAGGACCCCTTACTATGGCTACACCTTC.

The chain employs TRBV4-1 and TRBJ1-1; 9 bases agree with TRBD1. V shed 3 bases, J shed 2 bases, and the junction held 13 bases outside the gene matches. The CDR3 covers 18 residues. The germline gives CDR1 MGHRA, CDR2 YSYEKL. The CDR3 DNA follows: TGCGCCAGCAGCCAGCGGTCAGGACAGGGGCTTGGAAACACTGAAGCTTTCTTT. Residues: CASSQRSGQGLGNTEAFF.

The sample holds one count of this clone. The DNA for the CDR3 is TGTGCCAGCAGACCACAGGGGGCGCTGGGTGTAAACACCATATATTTT. Its protein is CASRPQGALGVNTIYF. This sequence joins TRBV28 and TRBJ1-3; the match to TRBD1 covers 9 bases. From germline, CDR1 is MDHEN and CDR2 SYDVKM. This CDR3 has 16 residues. With 6 bases clipped from V and 6 bases from J, the junction kept 12 bases outside the gene matches.

This clone was recorded a few times. The V call is TRBV7-2, the J call TRBJ2-1; the D is unclear. Germline CDR1 and CDR2: SGHTA and FQGNSA. V was trimmed by 1 base and J by 13 bases, leaving 8 bases between them. The CDR3 consists of 11 residues. The CDR3, as DNA: TGTGCCAGCAGCTTAGGTGGCGGCCAGTTCTTC. Residues: CASSLGGGQFF.

The rearrangement joins TRBV15 to TRBJ2-7; the D is unclear. Per the germline V gene, CDR1 is LNHNV and CDR2 is YYDKDF (reference sequence). This CDR3 spans 13 amino acids. V lost 0 bases and J lost 4, with 7 bases in between. DNA for the CDR3: TGTGCCACCAGCAGAGATTATGAGTACGAGCAGTACTTC. This translates into CATSRDYEYEQYF.

The rearrangement links TRBV5-6 to TRBJ1-4, with 12 nucleotides matching TRBD1. Trimming cost V 0 bases and J 13 bases; bases outside gene matches: 7. The CDR3 sequence is 15 residues long. The germline gives CDR1 SGHDT, CDR2 YYEEEE. CDR3 in DNA: TGTGCCAGCAGCTTGGCAGGGACAGGGGGCTTAGGACTGTTTTTT. Its protein is CASSLAGTGGLGLFF.

Only a few counts were recorded for this clone. The chain uses TRBV6-5 and TRBJ1-3, with D perhaps TRBD1 (5 bases). The germline CDR1 and CDR2 sequences are MNHEY and SVGAGI. CDR3 length: 13 amino acids. V was cut by 8 bases and J by 5 bases, with 13 bases left in between. The DNA for the CDR3 is TGTGCCAGCGTAGGGGCAGGAAGAAACACCATATATTTT. It is translated as CASVGAGRNTIYF.

This rearrangement joins TRBV10-3 to TRBJ1-2; TRBD1 aligns across 8 bases. Germline V CDR1 and CDR2: ENHRY, SYGVKD. V lost 3 bases and J lost 3; bases outside the gene matches: 3. CDR3 size: 14 residues. The CDR3 bases are TGTGCCATCAGTGAACAGGGGGGTTACTATGGCTACACCTTC. As protein: CAISEQGGYYGYTF.

V gene TRBV4-1 combines with J gene TRBJ1-3, with unresolved D. CDR1 MGHRA and CDR2 YSYEKL come from the germline V gene. This CDR3 comprises 16 residues. V gave up 2 bases and J gave up 0 bases, with 11 bases separating them. CDR3 residues: CASSQPRLISGNTIYF. For the CDR3, the DNA is TGCGCCAGCAGCCAACCACGACTTATCTCTGGAAACACCATATATTTT.

The chain couples TRBV4-3 to TRBJ2-2, with D possibly matching TRBD2 (6 bases). Trimming stripped 0 bases from V and 7 bases from J, with 12 bases between. CDR1 LGHNA and CDR2 YSLEER come from the germline V gene. The CDR3 is 15 residues long. For the CDR3, the DNA is TGCGCCAGCAGCCAAGAATGGGGGGTCGTCGGGGAGCTGTTTTTT. Encoded protein: CASSQEWGVVGELFF.

The chain couples TRBV5-1 to TRBJ2-2; maybe TRBD1 (6 bases). Germline lookup yields CDR1 SGHRS and CDR2 YFSETQ. This CDR3 comprises 15 residues. The V and J ends lost 4 bases and 4 bases respectively, with 14 bases between them. CDR3 bases: TGCGCCAGCAGCCCAACAGGGTTGAGCACCGGGGAGCTGTTTTTT. Protein product: CASSPTGLSTGELFF.

This clone was detected only a few times. The chain employs TRBV24-1 and TRBJ2-3; 7 nucleotides match TRBD1. There are 15 residues in the CDR3. Germline V gene lookup returns CDR1 KGHDR and CDR2 SFDVKD. V lost 5 bases to trimming and J lost 2 bases; unmatched junction nucleotides: 6. The CDR3 nucleotides read TGTGCCACCAGTGGGGTGGGACAGCTCACAGATACGCAGTATTTT. This encodes CATSGVGQLTDTQYF.

This chain uses TRBV5-1 with TRBJ1-1, with TRBD1 identical over 11 bases. The ends lost 7 bases at V and 4 bases at J; junction bases unmatched: 9. This CDR3 comprises 15 residues. In germline, CDR1 is SGHRS, CDR2 YFSETQ. The CDR3 loop is CASRTGGPESTEAFF. The CDR3 nucleotides are TGCGCCAGCCGGACAGGGGGCCCTGAGAGCACTGAAGCTTTCTTT.

The V and J genes are TRBV3-1 (or the pseudogene TRBV3-2) and TRBJ2-1; no definite D call. CDR1 and CDR2 from the germline V gene are LGHDT and YNNKEL (reference sequence). This CDR3 comprises 11 residues. The V and J ends lost 7 bases and 8 bases respectively, with 9 bases between them. The CDR3 DNA is TGTGCCAGCACCTCCCGCGATGAGCAGTTCTTC. This translates into CASTSRDEQFF.

This chain links TRBV12-3 or TRBV12-4 with TRBJ2-4; D ambiguous. This CDR3 contains 12 residues. The V end lost 10 bases, the J end lost 9 bases, and 16 bases lay between the germline ends. The CDR3 DNA is TGTGCCACCTCTCTAGGAAATGGCATTCAGTACTTC. Translated: CATSLGNGIQYF.

The chain employs TRBV7-6 and TRBJ1-5; D is uncertain. V was pared by 3 bases and J by 3 bases, with 6 bases between. The length of the CDR3 is 13 residues. The V gene's germline CDR1 is SGHVS and CDR2 FNYEAQ. The CDR3 coding sequence is TGTGCCAGCAGCTTGACTGACAATCAGCCCCAGCATTTT. It specifies CASSLTDNQPQHF.